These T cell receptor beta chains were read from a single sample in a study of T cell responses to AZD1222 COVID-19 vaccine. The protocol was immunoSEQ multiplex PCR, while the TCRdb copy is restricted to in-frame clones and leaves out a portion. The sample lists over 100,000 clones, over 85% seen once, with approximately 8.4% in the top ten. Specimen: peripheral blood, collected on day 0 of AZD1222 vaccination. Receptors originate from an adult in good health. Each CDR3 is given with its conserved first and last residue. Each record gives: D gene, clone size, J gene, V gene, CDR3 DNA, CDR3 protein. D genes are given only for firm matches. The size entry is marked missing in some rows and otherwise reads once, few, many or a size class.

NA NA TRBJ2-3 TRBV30 TGTGCCTGGAGCCCGAAAGGGGATACGCAGTATTTT CAWSPKGDTQYF
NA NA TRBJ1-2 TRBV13 TGTGCCAGCAGCGGCGGGACCGTAAAGGGCTACACCTTC CASSGGTVKGYTF
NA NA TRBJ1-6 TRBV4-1 TGCGCCAGCAGCCAAGATTCCCTGGGACACCGGAGCTCCTATAATTCACCCCTCCACTTT CASSQDSLGHRSSYNSPLHF
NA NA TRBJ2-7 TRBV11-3 TGTGCCAGCAGCTTAGGGGCAGGGAGTGGTCCCAGCTCCTACGAGCAGTACTTC CASSLGAGSGPSSYEQYF
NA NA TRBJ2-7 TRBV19 TGTGCCAGTAGTGTGAGAAGGGGACAACCTGATAAGTACTTC CASSVRRGQPDKYF
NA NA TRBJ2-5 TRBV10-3 TGTGCCATCAGCGATGGACTTCAAAAAGAGACCCAGTACTTC CAISDGLQKETQYF
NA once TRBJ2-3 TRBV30 TGTGCCTGGAGTGTACTAGATACGCAGTATTTT CAWSVLDTQYF
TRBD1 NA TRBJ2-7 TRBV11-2 TGTGCCAGCAGCTTATACAGGGGTTACGAGCAGTACTTC CASSLYRGYEQYF
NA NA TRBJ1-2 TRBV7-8 TGTGCCAGCAGCTTAGCGCTAGGCAGGGAGTTCTATGGCTACACCTTC CASSLALGREFYGYTF
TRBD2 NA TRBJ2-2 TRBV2 TGTGCCAGCAGCCGACTAGCGGGAGGTCCCGCCGGGGAGCTGTTTTTT CASSRLAGGPAGELFF
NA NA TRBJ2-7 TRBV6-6 TGTGCCAGCAGTTACGTAGCTGCCTACGAGCAGTACTTC CASSYVAAYEQYF
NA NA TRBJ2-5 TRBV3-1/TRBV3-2 TGTGCCAGCAGTTTGGCAGAAGAGACCCAGTACTTC CASSLAEETQYF
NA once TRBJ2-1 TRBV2 TGTGCCAGCAGTGACCCAGGTACTGAGCAGTTCTTC CASSDPGTEQFF
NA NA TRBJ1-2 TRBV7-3 TGTGCCAGCAGCTTGTACAGGGTTGGAGATGCGCGGGGCTACACCTTC CASSLYRVGDARGYTF
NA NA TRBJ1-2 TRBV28 TGTGCCAGCGTTGTGAGGGGGAGAGGCTACACCTTC CASVVRGRGYTF
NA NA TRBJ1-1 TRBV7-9 TGTGCCAGCAGCACCCCAGGGAGCACTGAAGCTTTCTTT CASSTPGSTEAFF
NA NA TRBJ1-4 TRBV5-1 TGCGCCAGCAGCTTGGGGTTAGGGGGAAGTACTAATGAAAAACTGTTTTTT CASSLGLGGSTNEKLFF
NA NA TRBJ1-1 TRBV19 TGTGCCAGTAGTTGGGGGAACACTGAAGCTTTCTTT CASSWGNTEAFF
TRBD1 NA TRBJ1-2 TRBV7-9 TGTGCCAGCAGCCGATGGACAGGGTGGAACTATGGCTACACCTTC CASSRWTGWNYGYTF
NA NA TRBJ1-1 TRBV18 TGTGCCAGCTCACCTGGCTTAAACACTGAAGCTTTCTTT CASSPGLNTEAFF
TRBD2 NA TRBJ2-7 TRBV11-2 TGTGCCAGCAGCTTGACTAGCGGGAGCTACGAGCAGTACTTC CASSLTSGSYEQYF
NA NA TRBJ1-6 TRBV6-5 TGTGCCAGCACCACTCACGTTGATTCACCCCTCCACTTT CASTTHVDSPLHF
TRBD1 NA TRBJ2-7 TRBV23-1 TGCGCCACTGCGACAGGGAACTCTCGTGAGCAGTACTTC CATATGNSREQYF
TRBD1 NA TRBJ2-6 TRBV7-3 TGTGCCAGCAGCTTAAGGGGACAGTACTCTTCTGGGGCCAACGTCCTGACTTTC CASSLRGQYSSGANVLTF
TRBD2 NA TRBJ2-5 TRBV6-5 TGTGCCAGCATGCGGGAGCGCGACCGATGGGAGACCCAGTACTTC CASMRERDRWETQYF
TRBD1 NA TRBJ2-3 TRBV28 TGTGCCGCAGGGCCCGGGGACAGGTCCACAGATACGCAGTATTTT CAAGPGDRSTDTQYF
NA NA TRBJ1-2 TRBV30 TGTGCCTGGAGTGGTCCGGAAATCTATGGCTACACCTTC CAWSGPEIYGYTF
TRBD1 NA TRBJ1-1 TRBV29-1 TGCAGCGCGTCGGACAGGACGGTGGAAGCTTTCTTT CSASDRTVEAFF
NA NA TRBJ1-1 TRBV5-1 TGCGCCAGCAGCTTGGAACTATTCCCCTACACTGAAGCTTTCTTT CASSLELFPYTEAFF
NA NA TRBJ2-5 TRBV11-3 TGTGCCAGCAGCTTCTGGGGGTACTTC CASSFWGYF
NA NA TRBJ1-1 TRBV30 TGTGCCGGCCGCCGTACAGGGACGAACACTGAAGCTTTCTTT CAGRRTGTNTEAFF
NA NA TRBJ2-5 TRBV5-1 TGCGCCAGCAGCTTCAGGAGCCCTCAAGAGACCCAGTACTTC CASSFRSPQETQYF
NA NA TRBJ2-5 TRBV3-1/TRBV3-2 TGTGCCAGCAGCCCCCGGAGGGAGACCCAGTACTTC CASSPRRETQYF
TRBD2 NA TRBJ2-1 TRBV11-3 TGTGCCAGCAGCTTAGTAGCGGGGGGGAACAATGAGCAGTTCTTC CASSLVAGGNNEQFF
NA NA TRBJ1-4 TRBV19 TGTGCCAGTACCATGGGCGGGGCCGCAACTAATGAAAAACTGTTTTTT CASTMGGAATNEKLFF
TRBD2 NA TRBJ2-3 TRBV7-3 TGTGCCAGCAGCTTGGGACTAGCGGGAGGGAGTGGTCCAGATACGCAGTATTTT CASSLGLAGGSGPDTQYF
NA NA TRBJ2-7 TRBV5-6 TGTGCCAGCAGCTTGGGGGACGGAAACGAACAGTACTTC CASSLGDGNEQYF
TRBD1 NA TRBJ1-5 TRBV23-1 TGCGCAGACCTACAGGGGAACGTGCAGCCCCAGCATTTT CADLQGNVQPQHF
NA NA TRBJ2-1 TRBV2 TGTGCCAGCTTTGGTAGGGGAGAATCCTACAATGAGCAGTTCTTC CASFGRGESYNEQFF
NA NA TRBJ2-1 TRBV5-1 TGCGCCAGCAGCTTAGCGGGCTCCTACAATGAGCAGTTCTTC CASSLAGSYNEQFF
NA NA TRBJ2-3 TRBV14 TGTGCCAGCAGCCAAGACCAGGGGGGTGGAGATACGCAGTATTTT CASSQDQGGGDTQYF
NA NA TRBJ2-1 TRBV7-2 TGTGCCAGCAGCTTAGAAAAGCTCCGGGGCAATGAGCAGTTCTTC CASSLEKLRGNEQFF
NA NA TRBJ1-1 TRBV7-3 TGTGCCAGCAGCTTAAATTCCAACACTGAAGCTTTCTTT CASSLNSNTEAFF
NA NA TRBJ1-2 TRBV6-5 TGTGCCAGCAGCGAGCGTCATGGCTACACCTTC CASSERHGYTF
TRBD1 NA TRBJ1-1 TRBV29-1 TGCAGCGTTGTCCAGGGGGATAGTGAAGCTTTCTTT CSVVQGDSEAFF
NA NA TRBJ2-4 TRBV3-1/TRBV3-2 TGTGCCAGCAGCCAAGATTACGTCATTCAGTACTTC CASSQDYVIQYF